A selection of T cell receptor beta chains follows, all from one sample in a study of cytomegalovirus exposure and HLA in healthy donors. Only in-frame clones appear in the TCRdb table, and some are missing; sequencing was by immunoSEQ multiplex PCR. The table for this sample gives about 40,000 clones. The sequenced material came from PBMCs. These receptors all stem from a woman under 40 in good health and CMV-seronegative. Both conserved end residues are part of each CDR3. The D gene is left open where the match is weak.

CAWSAYVPAEPAYEQYF	TGTGCCTGGAGCGCCTACGTTCCAGCGGAGCCTGCCTACGAGCAGTACTTC	.	TRBV30	TRBJ2-7
CASSPRTGTLYEQYF	TGTGCCAGCTCACCCCGGACAGGGACACTCTACGAGCAGTACTTC	TRBD1	TRBV18	TRBJ2-7
CASTPERDGNTIYF	TGTGCCAGCACCCCAGAGCGGGACGGAAACACCATATATTTT	.	TRBV6-1	TRBJ1-3
CSASWKREQFF	TGCAGTGCGTCCTGGAAGCGGGAGCAGTTCTTC	.	TRBV20-1	TRBJ2-1
CASSLWAVNSGANVLTF	TGTGCCAGCAGCCTTTGGGCAGTTAATTCTGGGGCCAACGTCCTGACTTTC	.	TRBV9	TRBJ2-6
CASSYSGGGNQPQHF	TGTGCCAGCAGTTACTCAGGGGGGGGCAATCAGCCCCAGCATTTT	.	TRBV6-6	TRBJ1-5
CASSQSSGVYEQYF	TGCGCCAGCAGCCAATCCAGCGGAGTCTACGAGCAGTACTTC	.	TRBV4-1	TRBJ2-7
CASSLGSGPYNEQFF	TGTGCCAGCAGCTTAGGTAGCGGCCCCTACAATGAGCAGTTCTTC	.	TRBV7-3	TRBJ2-1
CASSQGLAGADTQYF	TGCGCCAGCAGCCAGGGACTAGCCGGGGCAGATACGCAGTATTTT	TRBD2	TRBV4-3	TRBJ2-3
CASGRGLNEQYF	TGTGCCTCCGGGAGGGGGCTGAACGAGCAGTACTTC	.	TRBV30	TRBJ2-7
CASSKQGARYGYTF	TGTGCCAGCAGCAAACAGGGGGCGCGATATGGCTACACCTTC	TRBD1	TRBV9	TRBJ1-2
CASSQEGSRAGTEAFF	TGTGCCAGCAGCCAAGAGGGATCCAGGGCGGGAACTGAAGCTTTCTTT	.	TRBV4-2	TRBJ1-1
CASSGPGTSTDEQFF	TGTGCCAGCAGCGGACCCGGGACTAGCACCGATGAGCAGTTCTTC	TRBD2	TRBV9	TRBJ2-1
CASSQGTSGYTGELFF	TGCGCCAGCAGCCAAGGGACTAGCGGGTACACCGGGGAGCTGTTTTTT	TRBD2	TRBV4-1	TRBJ2-2
CAWTRQGKRVLSGNTIYF	TGTGCCTGGACAAGACAGGGGAAAAGGGTACTCTCTGGAAACACCATATATTTT	TRBD1	TRBV30	TRBJ1-3